The following is a T cell receptor (beta chain) sequence with its context. This entry belongs to a study of blood T cell repertoires in COVID-19. Background on the study: Samples came from the United States, Italy and Spain, spanning acute and convalescent COVID-19. PBMCs, B-cell-depleted T cells, or T cells were the source of the cDNA or gDNA that made up the material.

The ends were cut back, 3 bases at V and 4 bases at J, with 12 bases in the middle. CDR1 LNHDA and CDR2 SQIVND come from the germline V gene (reference sequence). This CDR3 is 14 amino acids long. Original handling: Cell counts per sample came from amplifying reference gene primers. Profiling relied on immunoSEQ multiplex PCR, and the TCRdb table lists in-frame clones only, not all of them. From that table come the V and J calls and clone size; the DNA was used to work out D and trimming. In the table there are approximately 50,000 clones, about nine tenths of which are singletons. This chain joins TRBV19 and TRBJ2-5; D is possibly TRBD2 (5 bases). This sequence was found in a man aged 50 or older with active COVID-19. The source material was peripheral blood. The CDR3 bases are TGTGCCAGTAGTATTCGAGGGAGTGGAGAGACCCAGTACTTC. Protein sequence: CASSIRGSGETQYF.